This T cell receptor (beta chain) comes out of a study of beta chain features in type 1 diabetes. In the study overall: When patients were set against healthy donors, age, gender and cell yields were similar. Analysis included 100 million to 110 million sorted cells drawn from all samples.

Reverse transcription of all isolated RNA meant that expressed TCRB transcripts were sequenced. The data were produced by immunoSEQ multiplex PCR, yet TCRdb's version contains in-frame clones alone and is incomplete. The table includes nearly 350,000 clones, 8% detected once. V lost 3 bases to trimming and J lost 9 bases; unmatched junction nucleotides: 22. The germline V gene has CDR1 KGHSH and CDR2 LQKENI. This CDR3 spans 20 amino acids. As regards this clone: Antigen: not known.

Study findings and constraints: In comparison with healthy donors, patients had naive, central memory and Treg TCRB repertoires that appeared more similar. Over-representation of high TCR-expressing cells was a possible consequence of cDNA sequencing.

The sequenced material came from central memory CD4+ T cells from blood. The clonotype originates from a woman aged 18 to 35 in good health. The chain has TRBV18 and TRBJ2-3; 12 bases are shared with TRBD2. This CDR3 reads CASSPKTSGSVVGPLRTQYF. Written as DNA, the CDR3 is TGTGCCAGCTCACCCAAGACTAGCGGGAGCGTCGTGGGCCCCTTGCGGACGCAGTATTTT.